Following are 6 T cell receptor beta chains from one sample sequenced in a study of shared clonotypes between healthy human individuals. Selected positively for CCR7 and CD45RO-negative, naive CD8 cells excluded terminally differentiated effector memory CD45RA+ cells. Clones were read by immunoSEQ multiplex PCR, and TCRdb kept only the in-frame ones, dropping some. This sample has about 2.1 million clones, with about 93% found just once. The material sequenced was naive CD8+ T cells from PBMCs. All receptors come from a man in his late teens or twenties in good health. Some clones in this sample may be carry-over from other donors' samples.

With respect to this clone: A read error may be the cause here, since a much bigger clone is one base away. The same CDR3 is also encoded by other DNA sequences in this sample. The V gene is TRBV27, the J gene TRBJ1-1; D unclear. The CDR3 contains 12 residues. Germline values: CDR1 MNHEY, CDR2 SMNVEV (reference sequence). The V gene lost 2 bases and the J gene lost 4 bases, with 5 bases spanning the gap. Here the CDR3 reads CASSLRGTEAFF. In nucleotides, the CDR3 is TGTGCCAGCAGTTTACGGGGCACTGAAGCTTTCTTT.

A few counts support this clone. CDR3 protein: CASSLTRRMNTEAFF. CDR3 coding DNA: TGTGCCAGCAGCTTAACCCGCAGAATGAACACTGAAGCTTTCTTT. V and J are TRBV7-3 and TRBJ1-1, with unresolved D. Trimming pared 0 bases from V and 0 bases from J, leaving 8 bases between. The germline CDR1 and CDR2 sequences are SGHTA and FQGTGA. The CDR3 length is 15 residues.

J is TRBJ2-2 and V is TRBV6-6; tentatively, D is TRBD1 (6 bases). In germline, CDR1 is MNHNY, CDR2 SVGAGI (reference sequence). The length of the CDR3 is 15 residues. Trimming stripped 7 bases from V and 2 bases from J, with 14 bases between. DNA for the CDR3: TGTGCCAGCACAGAGACAGGAGCAAACACCGGGGAGCTGTTTTTT. This encodes CASTETGANTGELFF.

This chain links TRBV13 with TRBJ2-4; 10 nucleotides align to TRBD2. V trimming: 5 bases; J trimming: 0 bases; junction bases outside the gene matches: 10. The CDR3 runs 18 residues. The V gene's germline CDR1 is PRHDT and CDR2 FYEKMQ (reference sequence). In nucleotides, the CDR3 is TGTGCCAGCAGCGCCGGGACTAGCGCTTTGGTAGCCAAAAACATTCAGTACTTC. Protein sequence: CASSAGTSALVAKNIQYF. The variable domain in full, with the rest retrieved from reference TRBV13 and TRBJ2-4, is AAGVIQSPRHLIKEKRETATLKCYPIPRHDTVYWYQQGPGQDPQFLISFYEKMQSDKGSIPDRFSAQQFSDYHSELNMSSLELGDSALYFCASSAGTSALVAKNIQYFGAGTRLSVL.

The chain joins TRBV30 to TRBJ1-6, with unresolved D. Trimming removed 0 bases at V and 15 bases at J, with 24 bases between. The CDR3 is 16 amino acids. CDR1 is GTSNPN, CDR2 SVGIG, per germline (reference sequence). The CDR3 region has the DNA TGTGCCTGGAGTGTACCAAGTGAATTTGATGAGTTACTCCTCCACTTT. Amino acid sequence: CAWSVPSEFDELLLHF.

V and J are TRBV6-5 and TRBJ2-7; tentatively, D is TRBD2 (5 bases). Trimming shortened V by 5 bases and J by 3 bases, and 14 bases separated the two germline ends. Per germline, CDR1 MNHEY and CDR2 SVGAGI. This CDR3 spans 14 amino acids. In DNA form, the CDR3 reads TGTGCCAGCAGTCTCACCCCGGAGGACTACGAGCAGTACTTC. Translating it yields CASSLTPEDYEQYF.